The present T cell receptor (beta chain) was sequenced within a study of cytomegalovirus exposure and HLA in healthy donors. The V end was cut by 6 bases, the J end by 0 bases, with 5 bases between. CDR1 and CDR2 from the germline V gene are MDHEN and SYDVKM. This CDR3 spans 12 amino acids. The PCR was carried out with 60 Vbeta primers and 13 Jbeta primers. This table comes from immunoSEQ multiplex PCR, and its TCRdb copy is limited to in-frame clones, with some not included. The sample contains some 140,000 clones, approximately 80% of which appear only once. This clone was seen a single time. Its antigen is currently unknown. Study-wide results and limits: In terms of immune exposure information, only CMV serostatus was available.

Input material: PBMCs. The chain has TRBV28 and TRBJ1-1; D is uncertain. This receptor was identified in a woman aged 40 to 49 in good health and CMV-seronegative. The CDR3 spells CASRDLNTEAFF. The CDR3 DNA sequence: TGTGCCAGCAGAGACTTGAACACTGAAGCTTTCTTT.